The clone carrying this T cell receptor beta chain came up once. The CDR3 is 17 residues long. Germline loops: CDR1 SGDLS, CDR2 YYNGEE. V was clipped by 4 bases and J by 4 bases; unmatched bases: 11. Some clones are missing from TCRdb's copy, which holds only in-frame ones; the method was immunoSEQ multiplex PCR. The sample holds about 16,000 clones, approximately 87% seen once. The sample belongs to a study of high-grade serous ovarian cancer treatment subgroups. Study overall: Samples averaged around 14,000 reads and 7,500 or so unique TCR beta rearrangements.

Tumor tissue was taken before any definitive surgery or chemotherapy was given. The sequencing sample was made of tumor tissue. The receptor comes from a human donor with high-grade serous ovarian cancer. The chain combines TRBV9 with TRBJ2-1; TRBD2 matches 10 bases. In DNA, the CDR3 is TGTGCCAGCAGCTACTCCCCCCTAGCGGGGGTTTACAATGAGCAGTTCTTC. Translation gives CASSYSPLAGVYNEQFF.